Listed here are 24 T cell receptor beta chains from one sample, sequenced in a study of blood T cells in healthy people across ages. Together with a sample-barcoded 5' primer, a J-beta primer mix was included in a second PCR lasting roughly 6 to 12 cycles. TCRdb re-called the 5' RACE reads through MiXCR, storing one row per CDR3 protein. The sample shows 1,500,000 or so distinct CDR3 sequences, around 59% of them seen only once. The sequenced sample consisted of blood. Receptors were obtained from a man between 18 and 29 years old in good health.

This clonotype was counted once. The rearrangement links TRBV7-2 to TRBJ2-1; 10 bases are shared with TRBD2. Germline V CDR1 and CDR2: SGHTA, FQGNSA. Unmatched junction bases numbered 11, after V lost 4 bases and J lost 5 bases. The CDR3 spans 17 residues. The CDR3 sequence is CASSSWASGSQDNEQFF. Written as DNA, the CDR3 is TGTGCCAGCAGCTCCTGGGCTAGCGGGAGTCAAGACAATGAGCAGTTCTTC.

A few counts support this clonotype. The rearrangement links TRBV11-1 to TRBJ1-2; no firm D call. Trimming shortened V by 5 bases and J by 7 bases, and 17 bases separated the two germline ends. The CDR3 contains 14 residues. The germline CDR1 and CDR2 sequences are SGHAT and FQDESV (reference sequence). CDR3 nucleotides: TGTGCCAGCAGCCCCGGTACGGGAATTAGTGGCTACACCTTC. It translates to CASSPGTGISGYTF.

The chain joins TRBV20-1 to TRBJ1-4; the D gene is possibly TRBD1 (5 bases). V lost 6 bases to trimming and J lost 0 bases, with 11 bases between them. The CDR3 length is 14 residues. Germline loops: CDR1 DFQATT, CDR2 SNEGSKA (reference sequence). CDR3: CSAPGPATNEKLFF. Here the CDR3 DNA reads TGCAGTGCCCCGGGGCCCGCAACTAATGAAAAACTGTTTTTT.

The rearrangement links TRBV20-1 to TRBJ2-1; 9 positions match TRBD1. This CDR3 is built from 15 residues. The germline V gene encodes CDR1 DFQATT and CDR2 SNEGSKA (reference sequence). Trimming removed 4 bases from V and 3 bases from J; junction bases left unmatched: 7. The chain's CDR3 is CSATNRGPLYNEQFF. The DNA of the CDR3 is TGCAGTGCTACCAACAGGGGGCCGCTCTACAATGAGCAGTTCTTC.

The V gene is TRBV12-3 or TRBV12-4, the J gene TRBJ2-5; 12 nucleotides match TRBD1. The CDR3 consists of 13 residues. Trimming removed 11 bases from V and 11 bases from J; junction bases left unmatched: 12. The CDR3 is CAGGTGGYNEQYF. In DNA, the CDR3 is TGTGCCGGGGGGACAGGGGGCTACAATGAGCAGTACTTC.

The chain has TRBV21-1 and TRBJ1-1; the DNA was not used to check the table's D call, TRBD1. TRBV21-1 is tagged as a pseudogene. The length of the CDR3 is 15 residues. CDR3 residues: CASSKRDSSPTEAFF. The CDR3 coding sequence is TGTGCCAGCAGCAAAAGAGACAGCTCCCCCACTGAAGCTTTCTTT.

Points on this clonotype: A clone one base away is much larger, so this may be a read error. The genes are TRBV6-4 and TRBJ2-1, with 12 bases identical to TRBD1. This CDR3 region has 14 residues. Germline V lookup: CDR1 MRHNA, CDR2 SNTAGT. The CDR3 is CASSEGQGANERFF. As DNA, the CDR3 is TGTGCCAGCAGTGAGGGACAGGGGGCGAATGAGCGGTTCTTC.

The rearrangement uses TRBV12-3 or TRBV12-4 and TRBJ2-1; D gene ambiguous. Trimming pared 8 bases from V and 7 bases from J, leaving 12 bases between. The CDR3 extends over 12 amino acids. The CDR3 DNA reads TGTGCCAGCCGTACGGGTTCGAATGAGCAGTTCTTC. Its translation: CASRTGSNEQFF.

V gene TRBV9 combines with J gene TRBJ1-1; no definite D call. The CDR3 loop spans 16 amino acids. Germline V gene sequence: CDR1 SGDLS, CDR2 YYNGEE. Trimming cost V 4 bases and J 3 bases, with 19 bases left between them. CDR3 in amino acids: CASSPLPRGEDTEAFF. Written as DNA, the CDR3 is TGTGCCAGCAGCCCCCTCCCACGGGGAGAGGACACTGAAGCTTTCTTT.

The chain couples TRBV12-3 or TRBV12-4 to TRBJ1-5; D uncertain. The V end lost 7 bases, the J end lost 3 bases, and 13 bases lay between the germline ends. This CDR3 is built from 14 residues. The CDR3 sequence: CASTLDGYNQPQHF. CDR3 DNA: TGTGCCAGCACCCTGGACGGTTACAATCAGCCCCAGCATTTT.

This clonotype was seen a few times. The CDR3 loop reads CASSGRVAGANVLTF. Written as DNA, the CDR3 is TGCGCCAGCAGTGGGAGGGTAGCCGGGGCCAACGTCCTGACTTTC. The chain recombines TRBV10-2 with TRBJ2-6, with D perhaps TRBD2 (6 bases). Trimming removed 4 bases from V and 4 bases from J, with 11 bases in between. This CDR3 has 15 residues. Germline values: CDR1 WSHSY, CDR2 SAAADI.

The chain couples TRBV7-2 to TRBJ1-2; 7 bases match TRBD1. Germline assignment: CDR1 SGHTA and CDR2 FQGNSA. The CDR3 runs 15 residues. Trimming removed 5 bases from V and 4 bases from J; junction bases left unmatched: 10. The CDR3: CASSQRQGGGYGYTF. DNA of the CDR3: TGTGCCAGCAGCCAACGACAGGGTGGAGGCTATGGCTACACCTTC.

This clonotype has only a few counts. V and J are TRBV20-1 and TRBJ2-7; 9 bases fit TRBD2. Germline V lookup: CDR1 DFQATT, CDR2 SNEGSKA (reference sequence). Trimming took 3 bases from V and 6 from J; bases not matched to a gene: 6. The CDR3 contains 13 residues. The CDR3 coding sequence is TGCAGTGCTAGTCCGGCGGGGGGGCGCGAGCAGTACTTC. Translation: CSASPAGGREQYF.

This chain links TRBV4-3 with TRBJ1-2, with 8 bases matching TRBD1. This CDR3 has 15 amino acids. Germline assignment: CDR1 LGHNA and CDR2 YSLEER. V was pared by 3 bases and J by 2 bases, with 5 bases of the junction left unmatched. This chain's CDR3 is CASSHGQGANYGYTF. CDR3 bases: TGCGCCAGCAGCCATGGACAGGGCGCCAACTATGGCTACACCTTC.

The rearrangement uses TRBV5-1 and TRBJ2-4; 9 bases align to TRBD1. Unmatched junction bases numbered 10, after V lost 0 bases and J lost 9 bases. The CDR3 has 16 residues. The germline gives CDR1 SGHRS, CDR2 YFSETQ. The CDR3 sequence: CASSLGDRAVGGIQYF. The DNA for the CDR3 is TGCGCCAGCAGCTTGGGGGACAGGGCCGTAGGGGGCATTCAGTACTTC.

The chain recombines TRBV27 with TRBJ1-6; weak D call: TRBD1 (6 bases). The V end was cut by 8 bases, the J end by 10 bases, with 12 bases between. From germline, CDR1 is MNHEY and CDR2 SMNVEV (reference sequence). This CDR3 has 12 amino acids. CDR3 sequence (DNA): TGTGCCAGCCTGGGGGGCAAGTCACCCCTCCACTTT. As protein: CASLGGKSPLHF.

The rearrangement uses TRBV24-1 and TRBJ2-4; TRBD1 might be the D (5 bases). The J call may be mistaken, given a closer DNA end match to TRBJ2-7. Germline-derived CDR1 and CDR2 are KGHDR and SFDVKD. The CDR3 is 16 amino acids. The DNA of the CDR3 is TGTGCCACCAGTGATCCCCGTCTAGACAGAGCCTACGAGCAGTACTTC. It translates to CATSDPRLDRAYEQYF.

The chain's CDR3 is CSVRDNQIEQFF. In DNA, the CDR3 is TGCAGCGTCCGGGACAACCAGATTGAGCAGTTCTTC. The chain couples TRBV29-1 to TRBJ2-1; weak D call: TRBD1 (6 bases). The V end lost 6 bases, the J end lost 9 bases, and 15 bases lay between the germline ends. Germline V gene lookup returns CDR1 SQVTM and CDR2 ANQGSEA. The CDR3 is 12 residues long.

The rearrangement joins TRBV5-1 to TRBJ2-7; D may be TRBD1 (6 bases). V gave up 5 bases and J gave up 0 bases, with 18 bases separating them. Germline V CDR1 and CDR2: SGHRS, YFSETQ. This CDR3 has 16 residues. The CDR3 sequence: CASRPTTGDLSYEQYF. The CDR3 nucleotides read TGCGCCAGCAGGCCTACGACAGGCGACCTCTCCTACGAGCAGTACTTC.

This clonotype was counted a single time. The chain combines TRBV6-5 with TRBJ1-2, with 9 positions matching TRBD1. After removal of 5 bases from V and 4 bases from J, the junction contained 11 bases not matched to a gene. Germline V gives CDR1 MNHEY, CDR2 SVGAGI. The CDR3 loop spans 16 amino acids. CDR3 region: CASSPAGTGRGYGYTF. DNA of the CDR3: TGTGCCAGCAGTCCCGCCGGGACAGGGCGCGGCTATGGCTACACCTTC.

This clonotype appeared once. This chain connects TRBV20-1 to TRBJ2-7; 9 nucleotides line up with TRBD1. CDR1 is DFQATT and CDR2 is SNEGSKA in the germline V gene (reference sequence). J lost 0 bases, V lost 3 bases, and 6 bases had no gene match. The CDR3 sequence is 15 residues long. The CDR3 region is CSARGGDRDSYEQYF. The CDR3 nucleotides are TGCAGTGCTAGGGGCGGGGACAGGGACTCCTACGAGCAGTACTTC.

J is TRBJ2-7 and V is TRBV20-1, with 13 bases lining up with TRBD2. This CDR3 comprises 14 residues. V lost 6 bases, J lost 1 base, and 3 bases stayed unmatched. Germline CDR1 and CDR2: DFQATT and SNEGSKA (reference sequence). The CDR3 spells CSARTSGGSYEQYF. The CDR3 region has the DNA TGCAGTGCAAGGACTAGCGGGGGTTCCTACGAGCAGTACTTC.

The V gene is TRBV5-1, the J gene TRBJ2-7; 8 bases match TRBD1. Germline-derived CDR1 and CDR2 are SGHRS and YFSETQ. The CDR3 has 15 amino acids. J gave up 2 bases and V 4 bases, and 8 bases lay outside the gene matches. The CDR3, as DNA: TGCGCCAGCAGCACCCCTCGGACAGGGACCTACGAGCAGTACTTC. Its translation is CASSTPRTGTYEQYF.

The chain links TRBV9 to TRBJ2-3; D is possibly TRBD2 (5 bases). CDR3 length equals 16 residues. V was shortened by 0 bases and J by 6 bases, with 17 bases between the two germline ends. Germline V CDR1 and CDR2: SGDLS, YYNGEE. The CDR3 bases are TGTGCCAGCAGCGTAGAACTTGAGGGCCTCCCGGATACGCAGTATTTT. Protein sequence: CASSVELEGLPDTQYF.